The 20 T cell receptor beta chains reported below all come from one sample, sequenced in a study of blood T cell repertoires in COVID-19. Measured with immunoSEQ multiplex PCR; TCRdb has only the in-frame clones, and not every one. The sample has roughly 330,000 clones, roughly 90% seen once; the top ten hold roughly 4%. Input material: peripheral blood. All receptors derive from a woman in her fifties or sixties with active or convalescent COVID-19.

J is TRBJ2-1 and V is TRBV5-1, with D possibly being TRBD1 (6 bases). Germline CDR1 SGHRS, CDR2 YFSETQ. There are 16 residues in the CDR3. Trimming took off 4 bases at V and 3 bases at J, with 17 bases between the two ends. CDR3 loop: CASSPGQSFGYNEQFF. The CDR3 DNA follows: TGCGCCAGCAGCCCTGGACAGTCTTTCGGCTACAATGAGCAGTTCTTC.

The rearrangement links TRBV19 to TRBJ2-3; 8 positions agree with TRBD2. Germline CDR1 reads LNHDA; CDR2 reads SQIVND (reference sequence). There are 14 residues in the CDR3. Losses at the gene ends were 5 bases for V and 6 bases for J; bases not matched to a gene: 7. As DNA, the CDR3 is TGTGCCAGTAGTCAGCCGGGAGGGCCCGATACGCAGTATTTT. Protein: CASSQPGGPDTQYF. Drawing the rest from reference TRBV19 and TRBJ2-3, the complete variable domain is DGGITQSPKYLFRKEGQNVTLSCEQNLNHDAMYWYRQDPGQGLRLIYYSQIVNDFQKGDIAEGYSVSREKKESFPLTVTSAQKNPTAFYLCASSQPGGPDTQYFGPGTRLTVL.

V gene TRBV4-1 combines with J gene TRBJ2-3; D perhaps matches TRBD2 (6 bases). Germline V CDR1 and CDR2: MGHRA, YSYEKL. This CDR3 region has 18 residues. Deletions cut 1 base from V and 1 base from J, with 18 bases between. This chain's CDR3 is CASSQALNVGGGTDTQYF. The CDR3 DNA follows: TGCGCCAGCAGCCAAGCCCTCAATGTGGGCGGGGGCACAGATACGCAGTATTTT.

The CDR3 spells CASSLRGSLLSGNTIYF. The CDR3 DNA follows: TGTGCCAGCAGCCTTCGCGGCTCACTTCTCTCTGGAAACACCATATATTTT. The chain links TRBV11-2 to TRBJ1-3; D remains ambiguous. CDR1 is SGHAT, CDR2 FQNNGV, per germline. V shed 5 bases and J shed 0 bases, with 17 bases lying between them. CDR3 length: 17 residues.

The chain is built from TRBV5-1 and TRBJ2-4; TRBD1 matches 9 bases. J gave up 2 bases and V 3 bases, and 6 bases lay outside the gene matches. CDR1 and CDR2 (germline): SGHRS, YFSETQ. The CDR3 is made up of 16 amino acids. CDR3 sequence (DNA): TGCGCCAGCAGCTACGGGACAGGGTCATCCAAAAACATTCAGTACTTC. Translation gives CASSYGTGSSKNIQYF.

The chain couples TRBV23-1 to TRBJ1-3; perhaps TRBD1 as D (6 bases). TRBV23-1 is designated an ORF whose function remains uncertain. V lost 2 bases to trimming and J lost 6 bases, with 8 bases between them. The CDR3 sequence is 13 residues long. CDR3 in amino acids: CASSQPGANTIYF. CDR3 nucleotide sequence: TGCGCCAGCAGTCAACCAGGGGCAAACACCATATATTTT.

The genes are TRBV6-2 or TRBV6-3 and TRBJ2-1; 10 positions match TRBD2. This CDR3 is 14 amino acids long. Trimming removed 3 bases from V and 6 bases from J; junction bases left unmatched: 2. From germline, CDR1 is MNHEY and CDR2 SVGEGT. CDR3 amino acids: CASSYPSGSNEQFF. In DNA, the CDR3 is TGTGCCAGCAGTTATCCTAGCGGGAGCAATGAGCAGTTCTTC.

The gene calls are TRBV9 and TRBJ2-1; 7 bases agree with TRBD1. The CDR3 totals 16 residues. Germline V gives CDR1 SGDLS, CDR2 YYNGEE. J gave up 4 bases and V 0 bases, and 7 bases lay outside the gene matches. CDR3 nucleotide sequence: TGTGCCAGCAGCGTAGGGCAGCCAGGGGGTTACAATGAGCAGTTCTTC. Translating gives CASSVGQPGGYNEQFF.

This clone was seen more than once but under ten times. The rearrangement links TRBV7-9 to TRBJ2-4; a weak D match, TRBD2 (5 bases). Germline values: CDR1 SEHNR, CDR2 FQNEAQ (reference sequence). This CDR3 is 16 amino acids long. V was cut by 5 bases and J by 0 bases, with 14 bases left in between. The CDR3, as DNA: TGTGCCAGCAGCCCCCTCGCGGGCCTAGCCAAAAACATTCAGTACTTC. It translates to CASSPLAGLAKNIQYF.

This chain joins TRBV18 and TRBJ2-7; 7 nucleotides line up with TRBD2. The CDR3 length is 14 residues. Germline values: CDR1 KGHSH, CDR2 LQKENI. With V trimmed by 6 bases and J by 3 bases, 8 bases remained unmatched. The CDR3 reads CASSSGGGRYEQYF. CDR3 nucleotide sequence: TGTGCCAGCTCTTCAGGCGGGGGACGCTACGAGCAGTACTTC.

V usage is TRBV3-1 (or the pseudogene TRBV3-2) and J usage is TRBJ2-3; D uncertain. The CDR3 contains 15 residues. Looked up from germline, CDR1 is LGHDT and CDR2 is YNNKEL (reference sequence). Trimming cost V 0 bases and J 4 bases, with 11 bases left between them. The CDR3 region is CASSQDLVKADTQYF. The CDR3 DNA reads TGTGCCAGCAGCCAAGATCTAGTGAAGGCAGATACGCAGTATTTT.

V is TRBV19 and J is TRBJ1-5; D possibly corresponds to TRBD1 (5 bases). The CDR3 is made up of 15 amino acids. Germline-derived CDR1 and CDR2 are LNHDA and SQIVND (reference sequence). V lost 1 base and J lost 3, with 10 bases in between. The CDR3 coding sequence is TGTGCCAGTAGTATAGCAGGGTATGTCAATCAGCCCCAGCATTTT. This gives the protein CASSIAGYVNQPQHF.

The CDR3 sequence: CASSGGLAGGNEQFF. The DNA of the CDR3 is TGTGCCAGCAGCGGAGGACTAGCGGGAGGCAATGAGCAGTTCTTC. This rearrangement joins TRBV7-2 to TRBJ2-1; TRBD2 agrees at 14 bases. V lost 5 bases to trimming and J lost 6 bases; unmatched junction nucleotides: 3. The V gene's germline CDR1 is SGHTA and CDR2 FQGNSA. The CDR3 covers 15 residues. Full variable domain (missing parts from reference TRBV7-2 and TRBJ2-1): GAGVSQSPSNKVTEKGKDVELRCDPISGHTALYWYRQSLGQGLEFLIYFQGNSAPDKSGLPSDRFSAERTGGSVSTLTIQRTQQEDSAVYLCASSGGLAGGNEQFFGPGTRLTVL.

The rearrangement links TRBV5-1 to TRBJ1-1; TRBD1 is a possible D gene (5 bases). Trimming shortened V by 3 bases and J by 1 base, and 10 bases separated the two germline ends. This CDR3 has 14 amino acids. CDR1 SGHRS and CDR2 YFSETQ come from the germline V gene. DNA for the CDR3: TGCGCCAGCAGCTCGGACACTCCGAACACTGAAGCTTTCTTT. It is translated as CASSSDTPNTEAFF.

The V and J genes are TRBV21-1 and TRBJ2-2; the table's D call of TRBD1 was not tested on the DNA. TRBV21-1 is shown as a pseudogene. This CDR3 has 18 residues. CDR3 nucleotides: TGTGCCAGCAGCAAAGCGCAGACAGACGCCGCCAACACCGGGGAGCTGTTTTTT. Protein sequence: CASSKAQTDAANTGELFF.

The CDR3 coding sequence is TGCGCCAGCAGCCTGGCTGCAGGGGTTAATACGCAGTATTTT. It codes for CASSLAAGVNTQYF. The chain links TRBV5-1 to TRBJ2-3, with D possibly being TRBD1 (6 bases). The CDR3 contains 14 residues. The V gene's germline CDR1 is SGHRS and CDR2 YFSETQ. The ends were cut back, 4 bases at V and 7 bases at J, with 16 bases in the middle.

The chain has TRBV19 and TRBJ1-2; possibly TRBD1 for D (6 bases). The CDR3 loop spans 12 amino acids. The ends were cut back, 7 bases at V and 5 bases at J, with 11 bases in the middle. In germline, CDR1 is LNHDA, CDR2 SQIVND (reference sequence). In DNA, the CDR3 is TGTGCCAGTAACGACAGGAGTTATGGCTACACCTTC. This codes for CASNDRSYGYTF.

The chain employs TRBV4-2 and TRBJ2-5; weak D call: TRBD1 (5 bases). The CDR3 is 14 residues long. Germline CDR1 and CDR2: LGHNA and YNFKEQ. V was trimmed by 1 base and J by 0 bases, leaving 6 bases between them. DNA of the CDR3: TGTGCCAGCAGCCAAGGACAGAACCAAGAGACCCAGTACTTC. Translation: CASSQGQNQETQYF.

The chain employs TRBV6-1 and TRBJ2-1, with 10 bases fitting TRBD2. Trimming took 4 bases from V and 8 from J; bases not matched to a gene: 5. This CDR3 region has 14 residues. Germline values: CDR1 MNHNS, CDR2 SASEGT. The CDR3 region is CASSVAGGGDEQFF. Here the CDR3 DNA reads TGTGCCAGCAGTGTAGCGGGAGGCGGCGATGAGCAGTTCTTC.

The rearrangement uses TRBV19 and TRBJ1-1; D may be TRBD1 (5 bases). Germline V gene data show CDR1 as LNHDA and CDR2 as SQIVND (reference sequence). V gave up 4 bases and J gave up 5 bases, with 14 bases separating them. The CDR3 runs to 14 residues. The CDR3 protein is CASSRGPFETEAFF. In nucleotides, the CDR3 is TGTGCCAGTAGTAGGGGCCCATTCGAGACTGAAGCTTTCTTT.